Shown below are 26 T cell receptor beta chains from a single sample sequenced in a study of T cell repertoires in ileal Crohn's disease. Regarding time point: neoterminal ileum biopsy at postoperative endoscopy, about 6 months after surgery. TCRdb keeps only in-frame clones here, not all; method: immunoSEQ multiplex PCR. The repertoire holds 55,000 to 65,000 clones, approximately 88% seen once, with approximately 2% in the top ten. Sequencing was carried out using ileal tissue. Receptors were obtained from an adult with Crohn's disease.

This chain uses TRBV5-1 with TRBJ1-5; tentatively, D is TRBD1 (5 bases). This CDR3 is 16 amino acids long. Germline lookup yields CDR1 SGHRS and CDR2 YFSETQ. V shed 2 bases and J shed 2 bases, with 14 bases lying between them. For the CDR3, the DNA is TGCGCCAGCAGCTTCCAGGGAAAAAGGGGCAATCAGCCCCAGCATTTT. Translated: CASSFQGKRGNQPQHF.

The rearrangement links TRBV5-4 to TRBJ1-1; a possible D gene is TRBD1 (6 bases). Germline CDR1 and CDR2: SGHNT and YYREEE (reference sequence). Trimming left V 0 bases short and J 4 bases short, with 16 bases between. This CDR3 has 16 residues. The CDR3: CASSLASRRGGTEAFF. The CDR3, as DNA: TGTGCCAGCAGCTTGGCCAGCCGAAGGGGGGGCACTGAAGCTTTCTTT.

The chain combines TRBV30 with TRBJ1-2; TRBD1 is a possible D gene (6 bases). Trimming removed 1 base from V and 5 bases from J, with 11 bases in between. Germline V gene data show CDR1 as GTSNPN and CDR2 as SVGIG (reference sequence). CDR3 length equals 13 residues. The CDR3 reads CAWSDRVVYGYTF. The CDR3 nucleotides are TGTGCCTGGAGTGACAGGGTCGTTTATGGCTACACCTTC.

This CDR3 reads CASSYQGQEVFYGYTF. In DNA, the CDR3 is TGTGCCAGCAGCTACCAGGGACAGGAGGTATTCTATGGCTACACCTTC. J is TRBJ1-2 and V is TRBV4-2; 8 nucleotides line up with TRBD1. J lost 4 bases, V lost 5 bases, and 12 bases had no gene match. Germline V gives CDR1 LGHNA, CDR2 YNFKEQ. The CDR3 sequence is 16 residues long.

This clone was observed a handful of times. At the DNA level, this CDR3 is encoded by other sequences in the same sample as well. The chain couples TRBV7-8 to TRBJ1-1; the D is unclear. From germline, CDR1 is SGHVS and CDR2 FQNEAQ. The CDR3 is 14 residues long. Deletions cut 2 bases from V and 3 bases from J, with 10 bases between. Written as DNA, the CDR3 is TGTGCCAGCAGCTTAAGTGGCAGATACACTGAAGCTTTCTTT. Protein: CASSLSGRYTEAFF.

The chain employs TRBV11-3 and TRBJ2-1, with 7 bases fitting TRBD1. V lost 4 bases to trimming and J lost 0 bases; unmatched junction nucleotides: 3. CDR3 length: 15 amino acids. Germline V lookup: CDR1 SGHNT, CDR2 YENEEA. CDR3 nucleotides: TGTGCCAGCAGCTCCCGGGACAGCTCCTACAATGAGCAGTTCTTC. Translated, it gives CASSSRDSSYNEQFF.

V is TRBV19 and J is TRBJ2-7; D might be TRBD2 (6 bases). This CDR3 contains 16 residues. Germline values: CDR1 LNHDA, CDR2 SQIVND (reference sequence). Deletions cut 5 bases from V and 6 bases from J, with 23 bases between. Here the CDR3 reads CASSSTRDWARREQYF. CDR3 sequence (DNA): TGTGCCAGTAGTTCGACCCGGGACTGGGCTCGACGCGAGCAGTACTTC.

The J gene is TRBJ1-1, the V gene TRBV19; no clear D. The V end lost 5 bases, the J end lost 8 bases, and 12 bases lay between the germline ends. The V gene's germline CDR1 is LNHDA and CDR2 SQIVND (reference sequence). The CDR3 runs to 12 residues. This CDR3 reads CASSPPSPEAFF. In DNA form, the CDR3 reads TGTGCCAGTAGTCCCCCCAGTCCCGAAGCTTTCTTT.

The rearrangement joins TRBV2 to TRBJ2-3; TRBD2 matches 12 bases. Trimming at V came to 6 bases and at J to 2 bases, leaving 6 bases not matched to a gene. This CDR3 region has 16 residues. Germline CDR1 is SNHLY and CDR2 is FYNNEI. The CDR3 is CASRGGLAGLTDTQYF. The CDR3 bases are TGTGCCAGCAGGGGCGGACTAGCGGGACTCACAGATACGCAGTATTTT.

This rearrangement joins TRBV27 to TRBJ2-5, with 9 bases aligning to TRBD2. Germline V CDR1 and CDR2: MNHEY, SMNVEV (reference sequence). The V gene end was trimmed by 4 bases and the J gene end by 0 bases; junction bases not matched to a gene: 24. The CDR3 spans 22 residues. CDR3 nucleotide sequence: TGTGCCAGCAGTTCCCGAGCTCAGAGGGTAGCGGGAGTTCTGATCTACCAAGAGACCCAGTACTTC. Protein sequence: CASSSRAQRVAGVLIYQETQYF.

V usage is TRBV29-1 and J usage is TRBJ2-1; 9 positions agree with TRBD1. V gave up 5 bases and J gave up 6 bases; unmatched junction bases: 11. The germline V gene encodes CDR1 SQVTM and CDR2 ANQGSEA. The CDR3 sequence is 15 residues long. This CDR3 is CSVLPGTGFVNEQFF. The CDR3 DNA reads TGCAGCGTTCTACCCGGGACAGGGTTCGTCAATGAGCAGTTCTTC.

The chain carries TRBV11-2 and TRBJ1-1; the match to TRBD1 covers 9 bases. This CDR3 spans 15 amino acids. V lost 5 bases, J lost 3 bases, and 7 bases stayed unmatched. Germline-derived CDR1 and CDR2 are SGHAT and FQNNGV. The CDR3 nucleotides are TGTGCCAGCAGCCAGGGACAGGGTGGGGACACTGAAGCTTTCTTT. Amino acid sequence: CASSQGQGGDTEAFF.

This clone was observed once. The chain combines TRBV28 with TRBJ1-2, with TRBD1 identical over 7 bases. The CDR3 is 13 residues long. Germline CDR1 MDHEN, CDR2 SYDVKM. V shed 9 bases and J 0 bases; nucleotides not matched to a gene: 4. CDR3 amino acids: CASHRGANYGYTF. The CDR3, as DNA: TGTGCCAGTCACAGGGGAGCTAACTATGGCTACACCTTC.

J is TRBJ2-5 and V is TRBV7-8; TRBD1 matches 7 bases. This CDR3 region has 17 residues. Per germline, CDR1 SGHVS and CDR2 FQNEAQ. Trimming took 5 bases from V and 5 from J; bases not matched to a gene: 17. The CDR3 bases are TGTGCCAGCAGCCCTACGGCCCGACAGGGCGGGCAGGAGACCCAGTACTTC. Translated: CASSPTARQGGQETQYF.

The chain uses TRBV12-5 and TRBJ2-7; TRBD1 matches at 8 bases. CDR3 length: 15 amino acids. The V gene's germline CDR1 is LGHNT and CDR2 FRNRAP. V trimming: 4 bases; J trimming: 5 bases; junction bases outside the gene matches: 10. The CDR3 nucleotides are TGTGCTAGTGGTTCCCGGACAGGGTTGATCAACGAGCAGTACTTC. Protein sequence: CASGSRTGLINEQYF.

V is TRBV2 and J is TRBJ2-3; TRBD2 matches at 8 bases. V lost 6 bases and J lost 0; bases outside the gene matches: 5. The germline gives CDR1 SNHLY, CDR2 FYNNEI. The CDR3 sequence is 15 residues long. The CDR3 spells CASRETSGSTDTQYF. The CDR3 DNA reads TGTGCCAGCAGGGAAACTAGCGGTAGCACAGATACGCAGTATTTT. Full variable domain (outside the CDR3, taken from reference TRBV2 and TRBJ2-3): EPEVTQTPSHQVTQMGQEVILRCVPISNHLYFYWYRQILGQKVEFLVSFYNNEISEKSEIFDDQFSVERPDGSNFTLKIRSTKLEDSAMYFCASRETSGSTDTQYFGPGTRLTVL.

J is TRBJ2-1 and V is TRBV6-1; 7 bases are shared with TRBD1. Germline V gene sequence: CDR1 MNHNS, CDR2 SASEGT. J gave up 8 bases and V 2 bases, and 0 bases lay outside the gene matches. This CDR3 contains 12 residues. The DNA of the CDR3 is TGTGCCAGCAGTGAACAGGGGGATGAGCAGTTCTTC. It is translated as CASSEQGDEQFF.

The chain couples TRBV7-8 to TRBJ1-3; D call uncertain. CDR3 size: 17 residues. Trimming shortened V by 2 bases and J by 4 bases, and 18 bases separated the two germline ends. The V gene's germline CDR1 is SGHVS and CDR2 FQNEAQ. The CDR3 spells CASSLQRKRTAGNTIYF. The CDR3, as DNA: TGTGCCAGCAGCTTACAGAGAAAGAGGACTGCCGGAAACACCATATATTTT.

The CDR3 DNA reads as TGTGCCAGCTCGGCGGCGGGACAGGGTTATAATTCACCCCTCCACTTT. Translated: CASSAAGQGYNSPLHF. V usage is TRBV28 and J usage is TRBJ1-6; the match to TRBD1 covers 9 bases. The CDR3 is 16 residues long. V gave up 8 bases and J gave up 4 bases; unmatched junction bases: 9. Per the germline V gene, CDR1 is MDHEN and CDR2 is SYDVKM.

The CDR3 protein is CSALTGVNQPQHF. The CDR3 region has the DNA TGCAGCGCCCTGACAGGGGTTAATCAGCCCCAGCATTTT. This chain joins TRBV29-1 and TRBJ1-5, with TRBD1 matching 8 bases. CDR3 length equals 13 residues. Germline CDR1 SQVTM, CDR2 ANQGSEA. V shed 7 bases and J 4 bases; nucleotides not matched to a gene: 6.

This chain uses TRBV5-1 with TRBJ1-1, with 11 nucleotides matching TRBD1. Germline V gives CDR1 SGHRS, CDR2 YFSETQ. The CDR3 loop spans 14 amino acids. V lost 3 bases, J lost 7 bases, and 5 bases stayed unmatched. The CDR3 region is CASSWGTGGVEAFF. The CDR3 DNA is TGCGCCAGCAGCTGGGGGACAGGGGGAGTTGAAGCTTTCTTT.

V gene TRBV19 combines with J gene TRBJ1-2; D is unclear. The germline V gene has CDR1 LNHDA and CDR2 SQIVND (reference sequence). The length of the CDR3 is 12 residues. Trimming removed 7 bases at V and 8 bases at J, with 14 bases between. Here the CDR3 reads CASTFSSGGYTF. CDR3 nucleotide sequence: TGTGCCAGTACATTCTCTTCTGGCGGCTACACCTTC.

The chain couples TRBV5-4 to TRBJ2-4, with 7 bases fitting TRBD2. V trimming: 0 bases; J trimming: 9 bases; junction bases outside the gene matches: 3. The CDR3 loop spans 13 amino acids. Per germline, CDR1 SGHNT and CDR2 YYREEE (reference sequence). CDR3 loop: CASSLASGGIQYF. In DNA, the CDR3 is TGTGCCAGCAGCTTGGCTTCGGGGGGCATTCAGTACTTC.

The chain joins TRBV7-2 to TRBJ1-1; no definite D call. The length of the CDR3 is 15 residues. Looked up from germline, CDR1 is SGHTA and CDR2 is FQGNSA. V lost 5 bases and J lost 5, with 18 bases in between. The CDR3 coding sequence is TGTGCCAGCAGCACCAAGTTTCGACCCGGGACTGAAGCTTTCTTT. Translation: CASSTKFRPGTEAFF.

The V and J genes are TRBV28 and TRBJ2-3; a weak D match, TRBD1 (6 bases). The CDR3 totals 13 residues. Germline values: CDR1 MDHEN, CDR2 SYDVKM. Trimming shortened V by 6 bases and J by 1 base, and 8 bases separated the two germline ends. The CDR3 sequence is CASRSGGTDTQYF. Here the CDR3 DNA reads TGTGCCAGCAGATCAGGGGGCACAGATACGCAGTATTTT.

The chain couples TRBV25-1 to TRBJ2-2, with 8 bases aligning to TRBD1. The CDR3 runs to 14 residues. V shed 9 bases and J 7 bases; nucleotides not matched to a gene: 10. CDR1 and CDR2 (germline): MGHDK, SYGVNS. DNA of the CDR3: TGTGCCAGTGAATCGGACAGGGTCGGCGGGGAGCTGTTTTTT. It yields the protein CASESDRVGGELFF. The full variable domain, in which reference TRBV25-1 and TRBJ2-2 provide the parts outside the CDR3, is EADIYQTPRYLVIGTGKKITLECSQTMGHDKMYWYQQDPGMELHLIHYSYGVNSTEKGDLSSESTVSRIRTEHFPLTLESARPSHTSQYLCASESDRVGGELFFGEGSRLTVL.